This T cell receptor beta chain was retrieved from a study of neurological immune-mediated disorders. Study as a whole: Secondary progressive cases numbered 3 among the approximately 35 multiple sclerosis patients, while the other 31 were relapsing-remitting.

Only a few counts were recorded for this clonotype. The antigen remains undetermined. Study observations and caveats: HTLV-1-associated myelopathy had the most TCR clonal expansion, while multiple sclerosis had the least, a level that fell below healthy controls.

Stored at -80 C, 2 million PBMCs were the source of the unsorted libraries. The CDR3 contains 16 residues. Germline values: CDR1 SGHKS, CDR2 YYEKEE (reference sequence). With 4 bases removed from V and 4 bases from J, the gap between germline ends came to 21 bases. In TCRdb, the 5' RACE reads were re-called with MiXCR into one record per CDR3 protein. The sample consists of just over 95,000 distinct CDR3 sequences, 3% to 4.5% of them appearing once. The chain combines TRBV5-5 with TRBJ2-7; weak D call: TRBD2 (6 bases). The sample was PBMCs. This TCR derives from a woman aged 18-29 years with multiple sclerosis. CDR3 residues: CASSGGPSPGLYEQYF. DNA for the CDR3: TGTGCCAGCAGCGGGGGTCCCAGTCCGGGACTTTACGAGCAGTACTTC.